A selection of T cell receptor beta chains follows, all from one sample in a study of OX40 agonist ivuxolimab in advanced cancers. Produced via immunoSEQ multiplex PCR; TCRdb's table is partial and in-frame only. The data show tens of thousands of clones, roughly nine tenths seen once. Here the sequenced sample was CD4+ or CD8+ T cells sorted from blood, taken in a trial of the OX40 agonist ivuxolimab. The origin of the receptors is an adult with an advanced solid tumor such as melanoma, head and neck, liver or kidney cancer. The CDR3 runs from the conserved cysteine through the conserved F or W.

v_gene	CDR3aa
TRBV5-4	CASSFSSHGYTF
TRBV9	CASSVEPDGEQYF
TRBV7-2	CASSPSGGMREFF
TRBV7-2	CASSGAGTGQRGYTF
TRBV7-3	CASSPGLATDTQYF
TRBV7-2	CASSLGQLYGYTF
TRBV19	CASSTRAGLNQPQHF
TRBV14	CASSPLRGLYEQYF
TRBV30	CAWNENTGELFF
TRBV6-5	CASSYEDGSRYGYTF
TRBV30	CAWAVPGQGGKAFF
TRBV5-4	CASSPSPDRGNEQFF
TRBV5-1	CASSQGGTAVPTYEQYF
TRBV11-3	CASSFGGTEAFF
TRBV6-5	CASSYRRTGGVVEQYF
TRBV30	CAWTTDSLTEQYF
TRBV28	CASRTQTSVYEQYF
TRBV7-2	CASSLGQNNYGYTF
TRBV19	CASSNRGINGYTF
TRBV7-2	CASSFSRGEQYF
TRBV28	CASSPFSGRLTDTQYF
TRBV7-3	CASSLAMNTEAFF
TRBV4-1	CASSHLRGGHYGYTF
TRBV29-1	CSVGVDFNQPQHF
TRBV4-3	CASSQDPQGHQPQHF
TRBV4-3	CASRGQAATNEKLFF
TRBV15	CATRMDTDYGYTF
TRBV7-9	CASSLGGARGPHLAQHF